The clone carrying this T cell receptor (beta chain) has only a few counts. In the authors' methods: Amplifying reference gene primers gave estimates of nucleated cell counts. TCRdb keeps only in-frame clones here, not all; method: immunoSEQ multiplex PCR. V and J calls plus clone size are reproduced from that table; the DNA served to infer D and trimming. The sample holds over 150,000 clones, under 90% seen once. The data derive from a study of blood T cell repertoires in COVID-19. Study-wide context: Acute and convalescent COVID-19 samples came from the United States, Italy and Spain. The analysed material was cDNA or gDNA that came from T cells, B-cell-depleted T cells, or PBMCs.

The CDR3 consists of 17 residues. V was cut by 0 bases and J by 0 bases, with 12 bases left in between. The germline V gene has CDR1 LGHNA and CDR2 YNFKEQ. The chain recombines TRBV4-2 with TRBJ1-3; tentative D call: TRBD1 (6 bases). The TCR sequence derives from an elderly woman with acute or convalescent COVID-19. Sequenced: peripheral blood. CDR3 sequence: CASSQERTALSGNTIYF. Written as DNA, the CDR3 is TGTGCCAGCAGCCAAGAAAGGACAGCCCTCTCTGGAAACACCATATATTTT.